What follows are 10 T cell receptor beta chains derived from one specimen sequenced in a study of cytomegalovirus exposure and HLA in healthy donors. Here immunoSEQ multiplex PCR was the method, and the copy in TCRdb shows in-frame clones only, minus some. This repertoire shows 90,000 to 150,000 clones, approximately 81% found once; its top ten account for roughly 2%. Sequences were obtained from PBMCs. The receptors derive from a woman in her 30s in good health and CMV-seronegative.

The J gene is TRBJ1-4, the V gene TRBV29-1; TRBD1 matches 10 bases. Germline CDR1 and CDR2: SQVTM and ANQGSEA. The CDR3 consists of 14 residues. V dropped 5 bases and J dropped 6; count of bases not matched to a gene: 6. The CDR3 is CSVRDRGRHEKLFF. The CDR3 DNA reads as TGCAGCGTTAGGGACAGGGGACGGCATGAAAAACTGTTTTTT.

This chain joins TRBV5-1 and TRBJ2-3; 9 bases line up with TRBD2. The CDR3 has 15 amino acids. CDR1 and CDR2 (germline): SGHRS, YFSETQ. V lost 0 bases to trimming and J lost 5 bases; unmatched junction nucleotides: 4. CDR3 loop: CASSLELAGLDTQYF. The DNA of the CDR3 is TGCGCCAGCAGCTTGGAGCTAGCGGGGCTAGATACGCAGTATTTT. Looking up the rest from reference TRBV5-1 and TRBJ2-3 gives the full variable domain: KAGVTQTPRYLIKTRGQQVTLSCSPISGHRSVSWYQQTPGQGLQFLFEYFSETQRNKGNFPGRFSGRQFSNSRSEMNVSTLELGDSALYLCASSLELAGLDTQYFGPGTRLTVL.

The chain joins TRBV9 to TRBJ2-1; D is undetermined. Germline V gene lookup returns CDR1 SGDLS and CDR2 YYNGEE. V dropped 4 bases and J dropped 5 bases, with 16 bases sitting between them. This CDR3 contains 15 residues. This chain's CDR3 is CASSPRVGADNEQFF. In DNA, the CDR3 is TGTGCCAGCAGCCCCAGAGTGGGTGCGGACAATGAGCAGTTCTTC.

The genes are TRBV11-3 and TRBJ1-5; no clear D gene. V was trimmed by 0 bases and J by 5 bases, leaving 11 bases between them. The CDR3 runs to 15 residues. Germline V lookup: CDR1 SGHNT, CDR2 YENEEA. CDR3 loop: CASSLDPGRDQPQHF. CDR3 nucleotides: TGTGCCAGCAGCTTAGACCCCGGGAGAGATCAGCCCCAGCATTTT.

This rearrangement joins TRBV29-1 to TRBJ2-7; 9 nucleotides agree with TRBD2. The germline gives CDR1 SQVTM, CDR2 ANQGSEA. This CDR3 has 15 amino acids. Trimming took 6 bases from V and 3 from J; bases not matched to a gene: 12. CDR3 in amino acids: CSVGGGIAGVYEQYF. CDR3 bases: TGCAGCGTCGGAGGGGGTATAGCGGGGGTCTACGAGCAGTACTTC.

This clone was counted once. This chain joins TRBV7-2 and TRBJ2-7; no reliable D call. Looked up from germline, CDR1 is SGHTA and CDR2 is FQGNSA. The CDR3 spans 13 residues. V lost 1 base, J lost 9 bases, and 13 bases lay in between. CDR3 bases: TGTGCCAGCAGCTTAGACGGGTCCAAAGGGCAGTACTTC. The encoded protein is CASSLDGSKGQYF.

The rearrangement links TRBV7-8 to TRBJ1-4, with a tentative D call TRBD1 (5 bases). Germline V CDR1 and CDR2: SGHVS, FQNEAQ. V lost 8 bases, J lost 8 bases, and 15 bases lay in between. The CDR3 has 13 residues. The CDR3 sequence is CASQGGLGEKLFF. DNA for the CDR3: TGTGCCAGCCAGGGTGGCCTGGGGGAAAAACTGTTTTTT.

The CDR3 DNA is TGTGCCAGCAGCTTAGTGGGGGGTAACGTAGCTTTCTTT. Its protein is CASSLVGGNVAFF. The chain uses TRBV7-9 and TRBJ1-1; the D gene is possibly TRBD1 (5 bases). This CDR3 contains 13 residues. Trimming left V 1 base short and J 10 bases short, with 13 bases between. The germline CDR1 and CDR2 sequences are SEHNR and FQNEAQ (reference sequence).

The rearrangement joins TRBV14 to TRBJ1-2; no clear D. Trimming left V 3 bases short and J 4 bases short, with 9 bases between. In germline, CDR1 is SGHDN, CDR2 FVKESK. This CDR3 comprises 13 residues. The CDR3 region is CASSQSQTYGYTF. The CDR3 coding sequence is TGTGCCAGCAGCCAGTCACAGACCTATGGCTACACCTTC. Full variable domain (rest looked up from reference TRBV14 and TRBJ1-2): EAGVTQFPSHSVIEKGQTVTLRCDPISGHDNLYWYRRVMGKEIKFLLHFVKESKQDESGMPNNRFLAERTGGTYSTLKVQPAELEDSGVYFCASSQSQTYGYTFGSGTRLTVV.

The chain employs TRBV28 and TRBJ2-7; D unclear. The CDR3 contains 18 residues. V lost 0 bases and J lost 3, with 21 bases in between. The germline V gene has CDR1 MDHEN and CDR2 SYDVKM. The CDR3 protein is CASSLWRLSGQFLYEQYF. The CDR3 DNA is TGTGCCAGCAGTTTATGGCGCCTGTCTGGGCAGTTCCTCTACGAGCAGTACTTC.